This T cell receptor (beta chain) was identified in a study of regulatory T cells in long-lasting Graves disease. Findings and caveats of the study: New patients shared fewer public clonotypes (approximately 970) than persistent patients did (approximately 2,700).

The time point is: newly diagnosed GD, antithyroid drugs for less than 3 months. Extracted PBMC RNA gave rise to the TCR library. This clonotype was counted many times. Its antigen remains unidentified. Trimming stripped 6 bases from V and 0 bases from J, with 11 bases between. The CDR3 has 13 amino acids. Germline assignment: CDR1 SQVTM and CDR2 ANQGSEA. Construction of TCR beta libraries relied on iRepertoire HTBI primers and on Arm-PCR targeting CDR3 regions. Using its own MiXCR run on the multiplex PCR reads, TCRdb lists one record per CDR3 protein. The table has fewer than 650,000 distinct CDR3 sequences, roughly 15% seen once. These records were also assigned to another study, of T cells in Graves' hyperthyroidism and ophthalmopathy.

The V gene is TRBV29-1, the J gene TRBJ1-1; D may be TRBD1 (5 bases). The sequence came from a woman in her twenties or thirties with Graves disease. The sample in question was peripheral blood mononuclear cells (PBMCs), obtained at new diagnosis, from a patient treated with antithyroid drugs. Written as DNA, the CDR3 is TGCAGCGTCCAGACAGCCTTGAACACTGAAGCTTTCTTT. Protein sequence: CSVQTALNTEAFF.